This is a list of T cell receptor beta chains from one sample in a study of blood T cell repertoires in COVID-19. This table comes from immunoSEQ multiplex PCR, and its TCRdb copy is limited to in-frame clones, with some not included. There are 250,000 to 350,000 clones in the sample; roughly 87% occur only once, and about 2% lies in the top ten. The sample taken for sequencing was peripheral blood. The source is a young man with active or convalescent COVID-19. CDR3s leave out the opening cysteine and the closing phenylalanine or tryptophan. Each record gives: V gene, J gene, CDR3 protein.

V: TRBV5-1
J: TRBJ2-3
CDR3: ASRLLEAFTDTQY

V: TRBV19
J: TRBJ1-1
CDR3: ASTPSGGWTEAF

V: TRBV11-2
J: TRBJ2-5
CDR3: ASSLVGSLETQY

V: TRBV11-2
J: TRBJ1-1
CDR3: ASTSGKGGNTEAF

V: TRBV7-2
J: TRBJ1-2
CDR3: ASSSGHFYGYT

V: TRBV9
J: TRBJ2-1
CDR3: ASSVATSVAEQF

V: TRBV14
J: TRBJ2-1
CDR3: ASSTSNSYNEQF

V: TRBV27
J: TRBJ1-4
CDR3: ASSRANEKLF

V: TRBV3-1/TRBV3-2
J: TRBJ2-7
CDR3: ASSQWGALSTYEQY

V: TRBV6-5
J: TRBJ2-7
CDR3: ASNRAGASYEQY

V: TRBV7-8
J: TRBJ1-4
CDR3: ASGTGLANEKLF

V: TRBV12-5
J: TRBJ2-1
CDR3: ASGLLVTPRTSPKYNEQF

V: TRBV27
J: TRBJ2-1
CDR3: ASRNEVGDLGNEQF

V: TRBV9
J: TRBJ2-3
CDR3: ASSGPGLAGDWATDTQY

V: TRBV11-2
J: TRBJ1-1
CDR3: ASSPDRLPF

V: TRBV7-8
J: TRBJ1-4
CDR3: ASSLVAGTNEKLF

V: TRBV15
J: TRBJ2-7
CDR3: ATSRDRGSYEQY

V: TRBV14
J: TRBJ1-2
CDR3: ASSQVSGGYGYT

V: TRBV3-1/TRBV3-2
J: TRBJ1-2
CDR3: ASSQGQGNYGYT

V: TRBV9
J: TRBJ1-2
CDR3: ASSVDHSYLGYT

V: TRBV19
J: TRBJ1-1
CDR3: ASSISRNTEAF

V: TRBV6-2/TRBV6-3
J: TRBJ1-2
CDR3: ASSYSVTRSTNYNGYT

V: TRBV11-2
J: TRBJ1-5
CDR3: ATAGTDNGGNQPQH

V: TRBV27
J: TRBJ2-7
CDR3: ASWGIGQGSYEQY

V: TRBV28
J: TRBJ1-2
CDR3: ASRRTAGGNYGYT

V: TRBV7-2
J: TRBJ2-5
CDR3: ASSTGGARIETQY

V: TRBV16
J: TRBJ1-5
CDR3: ASSQSAGTGAPQH

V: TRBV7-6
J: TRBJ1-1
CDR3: ASSLQGYTEAF

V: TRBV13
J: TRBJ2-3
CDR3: ASSLGLGQGQGTQY